The 10 T cell receptor beta chains below come from one sample, sequenced in a study of shared clonotypes between healthy human individuals. Naive CD8 cells comprised CD45RO-negative, CCR7-positively selected cells, excluding terminally differentiated effector memory CD45RA+ cells. Sequencing was performed with immunoSEQ multiplex PCR; in TCRdb, only in-frame clones are kept and a portion is missing. The data contain about 2.1 million clones, more than 85% of them singletons. Sample: naive CD8+ T cells from PBMCs. These TCRs come from a man aged 18 to 35 in good health. Some clones in this sample may be carry-over from other donors' samples.

This clone was picked up one time. The rearrangement joins TRBV9 to TRBJ2-1; D remains ambiguous. CDR3 size: 15 residues. CDR1 SGDLS and CDR2 YYNGEE come from the germline V gene. Trimming left V 3 bases short and J 4 bases short, with 14 bases between. The CDR3 DNA sequence: TGTGCCAGCAGCGACATTAGGATGTCATACAATGAGCAGTTCTTC. It yields the protein CASSDIRMSYNEQFF.

The rearrangement uses TRBV5-6 and TRBJ2-1; 9 nucleotides agree with TRBD1. This CDR3 has 15 amino acids. Germline V gene sequence: CDR1 SGHDT, CDR2 YYEEEE. V lost 4 bases, J lost 7 bases, and 9 bases stayed unmatched. For the CDR3, the DNA is TGTGCCAGCAGCCTAGGGACAGGGCTTGGGAATGAGCAGTTCTTC. This gives the protein CASSLGTGLGNEQFF.

The chain has TRBV27 and TRBJ2-7, with D perhaps matching TRBD2 (7 bases). V was cut by 3 bases and J by 5 bases, with 14 bases left in between. Germline V gene sequence: CDR1 MNHEY, CDR2 SMNVEV (reference sequence). The CDR3 has 14 amino acids. The CDR3 coding sequence is TGTGCCAGCAGTTTGGACAGCCGGGGGGACGAGCAGTACTTC. Amino acid sequence: CASSLDSRGDEQYF.

The gene calls are TRBV7-8 and TRBJ2-7; D not resolved. V lost 1 base, J lost 0 bases, and 7 bases lay in between. Germline V CDR1 and CDR2: SGHVS, FQNEAQ. The CDR3 length is 14 residues. The CDR3 DNA is TGTGCCAGCAGCTTAGGGGGTACCTCCTACGAGCAGTACTTC. This codes for CASSLGGTSYEQYF.

The chain uses TRBV6-5 and TRBJ2-7; 9 nucleotides agree with TRBD1. V shed 6 bases, J shed 1 base, and the junction held 7 bases outside the gene matches. Germline assignment: CDR1 MNHEY and CDR2 SVGAGI. The CDR3 is 15 residues long. This CDR3 is CASSHRDRVSYEQYF. The DNA for the CDR3 is TGTGCCAGCAGCCACCGGGACAGGGTTTCCTACGAGCAGTACTTC.

This clone occurred once. The V call is TRBV15, the J call TRBJ1-2; TRBD1 aligns across 11 bases. CDR1 and CDR2 (germline): LNHNV, YYDKDF (reference sequence). The CDR3 runs 16 residues. Trimming cost V 5 bases and J 8 bases; bases outside gene matches: 13. CDR3 protein: CATSETLGQGGPGYTF. The CDR3 nucleotides read TGTGCCACCAGCGAAACCCTGGGACAGGGGGGTCCGGGCTACACCTTC.

The V call is TRBV12-5, the J call TRBJ2-1; D may match TRBD1 or TRBD2 (5 bases each). The CDR3 is made up of 15 amino acids. Per germline, CDR1 LGHNT and CDR2 FRNRAP. Trimming removed 2 bases at V and 6 bases at J, with 14 bases between. CDR3 protein: CASGLSAGSFNEQFF. The CDR3 region has the DNA TGTGCTAGTGGTTTGTCGGCAGGGAGTTTCAATGAGCAGTTCTTC.

This clone was seen a single time. This chain uses TRBV19 with TRBJ2-7; the D gene is possibly TRBD1 (6 bases). The germline gives CDR1 LNHDA, CDR2 SQIVND (reference sequence). V lost 2 bases to trimming and J lost 5 bases, with 13 bases between them. The CDR3 extends over 14 amino acids. The CDR3 region is CASSITAGDHEQYF. In nucleotides, the CDR3 is TGTGCCAGTAGTATAACTGCAGGGGACCACGAGCAGTACTTC.

With regard to this clone: This sample includes further DNA sequences coding for the same CDR3. The rearrangement joins TRBV6-5 to TRBJ2-1; 7 bases are shared with TRBD2. The CDR3 totals 15 residues. V was clipped by 0 bases and J by 4 bases; unmatched bases: 3. The germline V gene has CDR1 MNHEY and CDR2 SVGAGI. The CDR3 reads CASSYSAGVYNEQFF. The CDR3 bases are TGTGCCAGCAGTTACTCTGCGGGAGTGTACAATGAGCAGTTCTTC.

This chain connects TRBV6-1 to TRBJ1-2; D is ambiguous. The CDR3 totals 14 residues. Germline CDR1 reads MNHNS; CDR2 reads SASEGT. V lost 2 bases to trimming and J lost 4 bases, with 11 bases between them. The chain's CDR3 is CASSEQVRSYGYTF. The CDR3 nucleotides are TGTGCCAGCAGTGAACAAGTCAGGTCCTATGGCTACACCTTC.